This T cell receptor beta chain was captured by sequencing in a study of control samples from healthy donors and cancer patients. CDR3 length equals 16 residues. Trimming removed 6 bases from V and 1 base from J, with 18 bases in between. Germline-derived CDR1 and CDR2 are SEHNR and FQNEAQ (reference sequence). TCRdb keeps only in-frame clones here, not all; method: immunoSEQ multiplex PCR. The table shows around 75,000 clones, with over 75% occurring only once. This TCR derives from a man in his forties or fifties in good health. Sequencing was done on a sample of blood. V gene TRBV7-9 combines with J gene TRBJ1-2; no definite D call. In DNA, the CDR3 is TGTGCCAGCAGGCCGGGGAAAGATTTGCTTAACTATGGCTACACCTTC. This encodes CASRPGKDLLNYGYTF.